The 26 T cell receptor beta chains listed next were all sequenced from one sample in a study of CD8+ T cells in alopecia areata. Treatment reported: oral pan-JAK inhibitor, 5-10 mg twice daily. Sequencing relied on a cDNA template that was reverse transcribed from extracted RNA. Sequencing used immunoSEQ multiplex PCR; TCRdb keeps in-frame clones, though not all of them. This sample carries some 200,000 clones, 45% to 65% of them seen once, and the ten largest clones take less than 4%. Sample: CD4+ T cells sorted from blood, taken at week 4, from a patient treated with tofacitinib. The receptors were sampled from a human donor with alopecia areata.

This chain uses TRBV5-1 with TRBJ1-1; TRBD1 is a possible D gene (5 bases). The germline V and J ends were trimmed by 2 bases and 0 bases, with 11 bases remaining between them. Looked up from germline, CDR1 is SGHRS and CDR2 is YFSETQ. CDR3 length: 15 amino acids. CDR3 in amino acids: CASSFGQGMNTEAFF. The CDR3 DNA is TGCGCCAGCAGCTTCGGGCAGGGAATGAACACTGAAGCTTTCTTT. Full variable domain (missing parts from reference TRBV5-1 and TRBJ1-1): KAGVTQTPRYLIKTRGQQVTLSCSPISGHRSVSWYQQTPGQGLQFLFEYFSETQRNKGNFPGRFSGRQFSNSRSEMNVSTLELGDSALYLCASSFGQGMNTEAFFGQGTRLTVV.

The chain joins TRBV29-1 to TRBJ1-1; D gene unclear. Germline V gene sequence: CDR1 SQVTM, CDR2 ANQGSEA. Trimming cost V 4 bases and J 1 base, with 10 bases left between them. The CDR3 has 13 amino acids. Here the CDR3 DNA reads TGCAGCGTTGTCGGCCAGAGGAACACTGAAGCTTTCTTT. Its protein product is CSVVGQRNTEAFF.

The chain recombines TRBV29-1 with TRBJ2-7, with 8 bases fitting TRBD1. This CDR3 has 12 amino acids. V lost 7 bases, J lost 3 bases, and 5 bases stayed unmatched. Per germline, CDR1 SQVTM and CDR2 ANQGSEA. CDR3 nucleotide sequence: TGCAGCGCCCGCGGACAGGGCTACGAGCAGTACTTC. Its protein product is CSARGQGYEQYF.

The CDR3 nucleotides are TGTGCCAGCAGTTACAGGTCCCAAGAGACCCAGTACTTC. Protein product: CASSYRSQETQYF. The V and J genes are TRBV6-5 and TRBJ2-5, with D hard to call. Trimming left V 2 bases short and J 1 base short, with 5 bases between. Looked up from germline, CDR1 is MNHEY and CDR2 is SVGAGI. This CDR3 region has 13 residues.

Only a few counts were recorded for this clone. This chain links TRBV5-1 with TRBJ1-1, with 8 bases lining up with TRBD1. Germline CDR1 and CDR2: SGHRS and YFSETQ. The trim removed 4 bases at V and 4 bases at J, leaving 3 bases unmatched. The CDR3 has 13 amino acids. In nucleotides, the CDR3 is TGCGCCAGCAGCCCAGGGGGCGGCACTGAAGCTTTCTTT. Protein product: CASSPGGGTEAFF.

This sequence joins TRBV29-1 and TRBJ2-3; D is perhaps TRBD1 or TRBD2 (7 bases each). The length of the CDR3 is 15 residues. V was cut by 7 bases and J by 2 bases, with 19 bases left in between. In germline, CDR1 is SQVTM, CDR2 ANQGSEA. The CDR3 sequence: CSARQGGGYTDTQYF. The CDR3 DNA sequence: TGCAGCGCACGCCAGGGGGGGGGTTACACAGATACGCAGTATTTT.

V gene TRBV29-1 combines with J gene TRBJ2-1; D perhaps matches TRBD2 (7 bases). V lost 8 bases and J 4 bases, leaving 15 bases between the germline ends. Looked up from germline, CDR1 is SQVTM and CDR2 is ANQGSEA. The CDR3 is made up of 13 amino acids. The CDR3 here is CSLYREGYNEQFF. DNA of the CDR3: TGCAGCTTATACAGGGAGGGGTACAATGAGCAGTTCTTC.

V and J are TRBV2 and TRBJ2-5; 7 bases fit TRBD1. The CDR3 has 15 amino acids. Germline loops: CDR1 SNHLY, CDR2 FYNNEI. V dropped 6 bases and J dropped 3; count of bases not matched to a gene: 10. The CDR3 reads CASSDGTDFKETQYF. DNA for the CDR3: TGTGCCAGCAGCGACGGGACAGACTTTAAAGAGACCCAGTACTTC.

The rearrangement links TRBV30 to TRBJ1-5, with D uncertain. Germline CDR1 reads GTSNPN; CDR2 reads SVGIG (reference sequence). Trimming cost V 2 bases and J 6 bases, with 11 bases left between them. The CDR3 sequence is 13 residues long. For the CDR3, the DNA is TGTGCCTGGAGTAACCACGGTAGTCAGCCCCAGCATTTT. Amino acids: CAWSNHGSQPQHF.

This clone appeared once. The gene calls are TRBV7-6 and TRBJ2-5; TRBD1 aligns across 8 bases. With V trimmed by 6 bases and J by 5 bases, 8 bases remained unmatched. The CDR3 is 14 amino acids. Germline assignment: CDR1 SGHVS and CDR2 FNYEAQ. CDR3 bases: TGTGCCAGCAGATTACGACAGGGGTGGGAGACCCAGTACTTC. Translation: CASRLRQGWETQYF.

The chain couples TRBV5-1 to TRBJ1-1; TRBD1 agrees at 9 bases. Germline CDR1 reads SGHRS; CDR2 reads YFSETQ. J gave up 4 bases and V 4 bases, and 11 bases lay outside the gene matches. The CDR3 runs 16 residues. The CDR3 DNA follows: TGCGCCAGCAGCGACCGGGACAGGGTTTTAGGCACTGAAGCTTTCTTT. Translating gives CASSDRDRVLGTEAFF.

The chain is built from TRBV9 and TRBJ2-3, with D unclear. CDR1 SGDLS and CDR2 YYNGEE come from the germline V gene. Trimming shortened V by 3 bases and J by 1 base, and 3 bases separated the two germline ends. CDR3 length equals 12 residues. CDR3 residues: CASSEGTDTQYF. CDR3 sequence (DNA): TGTGCCAGCAGCGAGGGCACAGATACGCAGTATTTT.

As to this clone: Additional DNA sequences in this sample encode the identical CDR3. The rearrangement uses TRBV29-1 and TRBJ1-1, with 7 bases identical to TRBD1. Germline V lookup: CDR1 SQVTM, CDR2 ANQGSEA. The CDR3 has 14 residues. The V and J ends lost 6 bases and 0 bases, in that order; junction bases with no gene match: 7. CDR3 sequence reads: CSVGEGALNTEAFF. CDR3 DNA: TGCAGCGTCGGGGAGGGGGCCTTGAACACTGAAGCTTTCTTT. The entire variable domain, with the rest obtained from reference TRBV29-1 and TRBJ1-1, is as follows: SAVISQKPSRDICQRGTSLTIQCQVDSQVTMMFWYRQQPGQSLTLIATANQGSEATYESGFVIDKFPISRPNLTFSTLTVSNMSPEDSSIYLCSVGEGALNTEAFFGQGTRLTVV.

The rearrangement uses TRBV27 and TRBJ2-7, with 10 bases aligning to TRBD1. The CDR3 totals 15 residues. V was pared by 1 base and J by 3 bases, with 3 bases of the junction left unmatched. Germline V gives CDR1 MNHEY, CDR2 SMNVEV (reference sequence). The CDR3 nucleotides are TGTGCCAGCAGTTTATACAGGACAGGGGGCTACGAGCAGTACTTC. Its translation is CASSLYRTGGYEQYF.

There are a few counts of this clone. The V call is TRBV7-2, the J call TRBJ2-5; 8 bases fit TRBD1. The trim removed 1 base at V and 5 bases at J, leaving 3 bases unmatched. The CDR3 is made up of 14 amino acids. Looked up from germline, CDR1 is SGHTA and CDR2 is FQGNSA. CDR3 sequence (DNA): TGTGCCAGCAGCTTAGGACAGGGGAAGGAGACCCAGTACTTC. Translating gives CASSLGQGKETQYF.

This chain uses TRBV4-1 with TRBJ2-7, with 7 nucleotides matching TRBD1. Germline CDR1 MGHRA, CDR2 YSYEKL. This CDR3 has 19 amino acids. V lost 4 bases, J lost 2 bases, and 20 bases stayed unmatched. Written as DNA, the CDR3 is TGCGCCAGCAGCCGCCCGATCCGAGGGTCTACAGGGGCCGCCTACGAGCAGTACTTC. Its protein is CASSRPIRGSTGAAYEQYF.

Details on this clone: At one end the junction does not follow the germline gene, possibly because of a read error. This chain joins TRBV30 and TRBJ2-5, with D perhaps matching TRBD1 (6 bases). Per the germline V gene, CDR1 is GTSNPN and CDR2 is SVGIG (reference sequence). This CDR3 has 15 residues. The CDR3 loop reads CAWSVQSGVGETQYF. Here the CDR3 DNA reads TGTGCCTGGAGTGTACAATCAGGGGTTGGAGAGACTCAGTACTTC.

The chain links TRBV19 to TRBJ1-1; no clear D gene. The CDR3 has 12 residues. V was pared by 4 bases and J by 10 bases, with 13 bases between. Per germline, CDR1 LNHDA and CDR2 SQIVND (reference sequence). Here the CDR3 reads CASSTPPGRAFF. The CDR3 DNA reads as TGTGCCAGTAGTACCCCGCCCGGGAGAGCTTTCTTT.

V usage is TRBV7-8 and J usage is TRBJ1-1; 8 bases map to TRBD1. J gave up 5 bases and V 5 bases, and 13 bases lay outside the gene matches. Germline V CDR1 and CDR2: SGHVS, FQNEAQ. The CDR3 length is 16 residues. CDR3 amino acids: CASSPLTGERGTEAFF. Here the CDR3 DNA reads TGTGCCAGCAGCCCCTTGACAGGGGAAAGAGGGACTGAAGCTTTCTTT.

The chain employs TRBV10-3 and TRBJ2-3; D possibly corresponds to TRBD1 (6 bases). Trimming stripped 10 bases from V and 4 bases from J, with 15 bases between. The CDR3 is made up of 13 amino acids. Per the germline V gene, CDR1 is ENHRY and CDR2 is SYGVKD. The CDR3 region is CATNREPPDTQYF. The CDR3 region has the DNA TGTGCCACCAACAGGGAACCACCAGATACGCAGTATTTT.

Remarks on this clone: The junction and the germline gene differ at one end; a read error may be behind it. The chain carries TRBV7-9 and TRBJ2-7; unclear D gene. Germline V gives CDR1 SEHNR, CDR2 FQNEAQ (reference sequence). The CDR3 is 13 residues long. The CDR3 region is CASSSPRSHEQYF. The DNA for the CDR3 is TGTGCCAGCAGCTCACCGCGCTCCCACGAGCAGTACTTC.

The V call is TRBV4-1, the J call TRBJ1-1, with D unresolved. Germline V CDR1 and CDR2: MGHRA, YSYEKL. The CDR3 loop spans 13 amino acids. Trimming removed 9 bases at V and 2 bases at J, with 13 bases between. The CDR3 reads CASHNSVNTEAFF. DNA for the CDR3: TGCGCCAGTCACAACAGCGTCAACACTGAAGCTTTCTTT.

The chain links TRBV4-1 to TRBJ1-2, with TRBD1 matching 9 bases. Germline V gives CDR1 MGHRA, CDR2 YSYEKL. This CDR3 has 14 residues. V lost 3 bases to trimming and J lost 8 bases; unmatched junction nucleotides: 7. For the CDR3, the DNA is TGCGCCAGCAGCCACCCGGGACAGGGCAGGGGCTACACCTTC. Translation gives CASSHPGQGRGYTF.

This chain joins TRBV5-1 and TRBJ2-3; D gene ambiguous. This CDR3 comprises 13 residues. Trimming pared 2 bases from V and 3 bases from J, leaving 7 bases between. The germline V gene encodes CDR1 SGHRS and CDR2 YFSETQ. The CDR3 coding sequence is TGCGCCAGCAGCTTAAGGGCGACAGATACGCAGTATTTT. It translates to CASSLRATDTQYF.

This clone was detected only a few times. J is TRBJ1-3 and V is TRBV7-2; D remains ambiguous. In germline, CDR1 is SGHTA, CDR2 FQGNSA. Trimming removed 5 bases at V and 4 bases at J, with 6 bases between. This CDR3 region has 12 residues. CDR3 coding DNA: TGTGCCAGCAGCAACCGGGGAAACACCATATATTTT. The encoded protein is CASSNRGNTIYF.

This clone was detected a few times. V usage is TRBV7-9 and J usage is TRBJ1-4, with no clear D. CDR3 length equals 15 residues. Trimming took 2 bases from V and 5 from J, leaving 12 bases between them. Germline V gene lookup returns CDR1 SEHNR and CDR2 FQNEAQ (reference sequence). DNA of the CDR3: TGTGCCAGCAGCTTATGGAGGCAGACCAATGAAAAACTGTTTTTT. As protein: CASSLWRQTNEKLFF.